The 20 T cell receptor beta chains reported below all come from one sample, sequenced in a study of blood T cell repertoires in COVID-19. Some clones are missing from TCRdb's copy, which holds only in-frame ones; the method was immunoSEQ multiplex PCR. Here the sample spans about 60,000 clones, around 90% being singletons. Sequencing was carried out using peripheral blood. The source of these receptors is a man between 60 and 75 years old with acute or convalescent COVID-19.

The rearrangement uses TRBV14 and TRBJ2-2; 11 bases map to TRBD1. The germline gives CDR1 SGHDN, CDR2 FVKESK. This CDR3 has 15 amino acids. V was pared by 7 bases and J by 5 bases, with 6 bases of the junction left unmatched. The CDR3 DNA follows: TGTGCCAGCACAAGGACAGGGGGCAGAACCGGGGAGCTGTTTTTT. Residues: CASTRTGGRTGELFF. The whole variable domain, remainder taken from reference TRBV14 and TRBJ2-2, is EAGVTQFPSHSVIEKGQTVTLRCDPISGHDNLYWYRRVMGKEIKFLLHFVKESKQDESGMPNNRFLAERTGGTYSTLKVQPAELEDSGVYFCASTRTGGRTGELFFGEGSRLTVL.

This chain links TRBV28 with TRBJ1-6; D is unclear. Germline assignment: CDR1 MDHEN and CDR2 SYDVKM. Trimming removed 11 bases from V and 0 bases from J, with 11 bases in between. This CDR3 contains 14 residues. CDR3 protein: CASCGHSYNSPLHF. Written as DNA, the CDR3 is TGTGCCTCCTGCGGGCACTCCTATAATTCACCCCTCCACTTT.

The genes are TRBV7-3 and TRBJ2-2; 7 bases are a match to TRBD1. Germline V gene sequence: CDR1 SGHTA, CDR2 FQGTGA. V was clipped by 5 bases and J by 3 bases; unmatched bases: 9. CDR3 length: 16 amino acids. The CDR3 is CASSTRQGSDTGELFF. For the CDR3, the DNA is TGTGCCAGCAGCACTCGACAGGGCTCGGACACCGGGGAGCTGTTTTTT.

This clone was seen once. This chain joins TRBV10-3 and TRBJ2-3; TRBD2 aligns across 7 bases. The CDR3 runs to 14 residues. Germline V gene sequence: CDR1 ENHRY, CDR2 SYGVKD. J lost 0 bases, V lost 7 bases, and 4 bases had no gene match. The CDR3 DNA reads TGTGCCATCAAAACTAGCGCAAGCACAGATACGCAGTATTTT. Translation: CAIKTSASTDTQYF.

CDR3 in DNA: TGTGCCAGCAGGCGCGGACAGGGAGATTCACCCCTCCACTTT. It translates to CASRRGQGDSPLHF. This chain connects TRBV2 to TRBJ1-6; 8 nucleotides match TRBD1. Germline V gene sequence: CDR1 SNHLY, CDR2 FYNNEI. J gave up 8 bases and V 6 bases, and 6 bases lay outside the gene matches. This CDR3 contains 14 residues.

The genes are TRBV21-1 and TRBJ1-2; no check of the table's D call, TRBD1, against the DNA was made. TRBV21-1 is an annotated pseudogene. This CDR3 has 15 amino acids. The CDR3 is CASSNEDRGGYGYTF. CDR3 coding DNA: TGTGCCAGCAGCAACGAGGACAGGGGAGGGTATGGCTACACCTTC.

The chain is built from TRBV7-3 and TRBJ2-1, with TRBD2 identical over 7 bases. Germline CDR1 reads SGHTA; CDR2 reads FQGTGA. The CDR3 runs 15 residues. V lost 2 bases and J lost 3; bases outside the gene matches: 4. The CDR3 loop reads CASSLSSGYYNEQFF. The CDR3, as DNA: TGTGCCAGCAGCTTATCTAGCGGTTACTACAATGAGCAGTTCTTC.

This sequence joins TRBV10-3 and TRBJ1-2; D not certain. V was clipped by 11 bases and J by 1 base, with 20 bases between them. The CDR3 has 15 amino acids. CDR1 and CDR2 (germline): ENHRY, SYGVKD. For the CDR3, the DNA is TGTGCCGCCCGAGTTGGGAGGGCCTATAACTATGGCTACACCTTC. Its protein product is CAARVGRAYNYGYTF.

This clone was observed a single time. The CDR3 loop reads CASSLGTGGPYEQYF. Written as DNA, the CDR3 is TGTGCCAGCAGCCTCGGGACAGGGGGGCCCTACGAGCAGTACTTC. V and J are TRBV5-4 and TRBJ2-7, with TRBD1 matching 11 bases. V lost 4 bases and J lost 2; bases outside the gene matches: 5. The V gene's germline CDR1 is SGHNT and CDR2 YYREEE (reference sequence). The CDR3 is made up of 15 amino acids.

This sequence joins TRBV10-3 and TRBJ2-2; 10 bases fit TRBD2. Germline assignment: CDR1 ENHRY and CDR2 SYGVKD. The CDR3 is 16 amino acids. V lost 8 bases, J lost 4 bases, and 10 bases stayed unmatched. This CDR3 is CAIGKSGRASTGELFF. As DNA, the CDR3 is TGTGCCATCGGGAAGAGCGGGAGGGCAAGCACCGGGGAGCTGTTTTTT.

This sequence joins TRBV28 and TRBJ2-3, with 8 positions matching TRBD2. The J segment lost 5 bases and the V segment lost 6 bases, leaving 10 bases of the junction unmatched. The germline gives CDR1 MDHEN, CDR2 SYDVKM. The CDR3 contains 15 residues. CDR3 sequence (DNA): TGTGCCAGCAGCTTAGCCGGGACTAGGCGAGATACGCAGTATTTT. It translates to CASSLAGTRRDTQYF. Based on the CDR3 plus reference TRBV28 and TRBJ2-3, the full variable domain is DVKVTQSSRYLVKRTGEKVFLECVQDMDHENMFWYRQDPGLGLRLIYFSYDVKMKEKGDIPEGYSVSREKKERFSLILESASTNQTSMYLCASSLAGTRRDTQYFGPGTRLTVL.

V usage is TRBV2 and J usage is TRBJ2-3, with TRBD2 matching 8 bases. Germline lookup yields CDR1 SNHLY and CDR2 FYNNEI. The CDR3 contains 15 residues. The J segment lost 0 bases and the V segment lost 8 bases, leaving 7 bases of the junction unmatched. The CDR3 nucleotides are TGTGCCAGCGGGGGGACTAGAGCTAGCACAGATACGCAGTATTTT. Translation: CASGGTRASTDTQYF.

The chain employs TRBV28 and TRBJ2-7, with TRBD2 matching over 7 bases. Trimming took 6 bases from V and 0 from J; bases not matched to a gene: 8. CDR3 length: 15 residues. Germline loops: CDR1 MDHEN, CDR2 SYDVKM. CDR3 residues: CASSVAGWPSYEQYF. In DNA form, the CDR3 reads TGTGCCAGCAGCGTAGCGGGCTGGCCCTCCTACGAGCAGTACTTC.

V and J are TRBV5-1 and TRBJ2-1; 11 nucleotides line up with TRBD2. V was clipped by 7 bases and J by 9 bases; unmatched bases: 9. Germline assignment: CDR1 SGHRS and CDR2 YFSETQ. CDR3 length: 14 amino acids. The DNA for the CDR3 is TGCGCCAGCTCGACTAGCGGGACCGGGGGTGAGCAGTTCTTC. Translated, it gives CASSTSGTGGEQFF.

This CDR3 is CASSSSSGSSYNEQFF. The CDR3 DNA sequence: TGTGCCAGCAGTAGCTCTAGCGGGAGCTCCTACAATGAGCAGTTCTTC. The J gene is TRBJ2-1, the V gene TRBV25-1; TRBD2 agrees at 10 bases. The CDR3 has 16 residues. Trimming removed 5 bases from V and 0 bases from J; junction bases left unmatched: 4. Germline V gives CDR1 MGHDK, CDR2 SYGVNS.

The chain links TRBV12-3 or TRBV12-4 to TRBJ1-1; no firm D call. The CDR3 covers 11 residues. V lost 4 bases and J lost 3, with 3 bases in between. For the CDR3, the DNA is TGTGCCAGCAGTTCTGACACTGAAGCTTTCTTT. It encodes CASSSDTEAFF.

The chain has TRBV19 and TRBJ2-2; TRBD2 matches at 10 bases. The CDR3 runs to 16 residues. With 3 bases clipped from V and 4 bases from J, the junction kept 5 bases outside the gene matches. Per germline, CDR1 LNHDA and CDR2 SQIVND (reference sequence). CDR3 in amino acids: CASSMGLAGVTGELFF. CDR3 DNA: TGTGCCAGTAGTATGGGGCTAGCGGGAGTCACCGGGGAGCTGTTTTTT.

The chain couples TRBV4-2 to TRBJ2-7, with D possibly being TRBD1 (6 bases). The V gene lost 1 base and the J gene lost 3 bases, with 13 bases spanning the gap. The CDR3 covers 15 residues. Germline CDR1 and CDR2: LGHNA and YNFKEQ. CDR3 sequence: CASSQGTAESYEQYF. DNA for the CDR3: TGTGCCAGCAGCCAAGGGACAGCTGAGAGCTACGAGCAGTACTTC.

The chain links TRBV3-1 (or the pseudogene TRBV3-2) to TRBJ2-7; 10 bases fit TRBD2. The length of the CDR3 is 16 residues. CDR1 LGHDT and CDR2 YNNKEL come from the germline V gene (reference sequence). With V trimmed by 2 bases and J by 1 base, 5 bases remained unmatched. CDR3 loop: CASSQTRTSGSYEQYF. DNA of the CDR3: TGTGCCAGCAGCCAAACTCGGACTAGCGGATCCTACGAGCAGTACTTC.

This sequence joins TRBV4-2 and TRBJ2-1; 7 nucleotides align to TRBD1. Per germline, CDR1 LGHNA and CDR2 YNFKEQ. The J segment lost 4 bases and the V segment lost 1 base, leaving 10 bases of the junction unmatched. The CDR3 extends over 17 amino acids. Here the CDR3 DNA reads TGTGCCAGCAGCCAAGGACAGGGTAAGGATTTGTACAATGAGCAGTTCTTC. Protein: CASSQGQGKDLYNEQFF.